This note documents a single TCR beta chain sequence. This entry is derived from a study of blood T cell repertoires in COVID-19. Method: immunoSEQ multiplex PCR; TCRdb's copy keeps in-frame clones and lacks some. The table lists more than 1,500 clones, roughly 80% of them singletons, with about a sixth in the top ten. The CDR3 is 16 amino acids. Germline assignment: CDR1 MNHEY and CDR2 SMNVEV (reference sequence). With V trimmed by 4 bases and J by 4 bases, 12 bases remained unmatched. The chain recombines TRBV27 with TRBJ2-7, with 8 bases fitting TRBD2. This sequence was found in a man aged 65 to 85 with active COVID-19. The sample consisted of peripheral blood. The CDR3 spells CASSYDPGASGYEQYF. The CDR3 DNA reads as TGTGCCAGCAGTTACGATCCCGGGGCTAGCGGGTACGAGCAGTACTTC.